This T cell receptor (beta chain) emerged from a study of cytomegalovirus exposure and HLA in healthy donors. The study ran its PCR with 60 Vbeta and 13 Jbeta primers. The method was immunoSEQ multiplex PCR; TCRdb's version includes in-frame clones alone and lacks a portion of them. The sample includes about 160,000 clones, less than 90% of them seen just once. This CDR3 has 16 residues. V trimming: 7 bases; J trimming: 3 bases; junction bases outside the gene matches: 10. Germline values: CDR1 LNHDA, CDR2 SQIVND (reference sequence). The clonotype originates from a man aged 25 to 45 in good health and CMV-seronegative. The chain employs TRBV19 and TRBJ1-5, with 9 bases matching TRBD1. Sequencing input: PBMCs. The CDR3 DNA sequence: TGTGCCAGTACAAATCCGGGACAGGGTGACAATCAGCCCCAGCATTTT. It yields the protein CASTNPGQGDNQPQHF.